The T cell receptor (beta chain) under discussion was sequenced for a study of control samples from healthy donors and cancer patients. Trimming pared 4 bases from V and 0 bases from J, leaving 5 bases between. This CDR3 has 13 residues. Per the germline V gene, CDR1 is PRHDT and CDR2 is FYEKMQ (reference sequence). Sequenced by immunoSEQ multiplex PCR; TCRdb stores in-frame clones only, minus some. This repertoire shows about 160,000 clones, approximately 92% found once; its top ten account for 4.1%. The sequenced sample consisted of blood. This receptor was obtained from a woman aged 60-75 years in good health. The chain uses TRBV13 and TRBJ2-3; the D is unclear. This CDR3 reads CASSSLSTDTQYF. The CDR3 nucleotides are TGTGCCAGCAGCTCACTCAGCACAGATACGCAGTATTTT.